This paragraph reports one TCR beta chain. This specimen belongs to a study of shared clonotypes between healthy human individuals. The assay was immunoSEQ multiplex PCR, and TCRdb's table has in-frame clones only and misses some. The table lists about 1 million clones, around 75% of them singletons. Among the donors, all were Caucasian adults who lived in Nashville, Tennessee. From germline, CDR1 is LNHDA and CDR2 SQIVND (reference sequence). Trimming took 6 bases from V and 0 from J; bases not matched to a gene: 6. The CDR3 extends over 15 amino acids. The sequenced material came from memory CD4+ T cells sorted from blood. The sample's subset: CD45RA-negative fraction. This chain connects TRBV19 to TRBJ2-7; 9 positions match TRBD1. The clonotype originates from a man between 18 and 29 years old in good health. The CDR3 nucleotides read TGTGCCAGTAGCCCCCGGGACAGGGCCTCCTACGAGCAGTACTTC. This encodes CASSPRDRASYEQYF.